This entry concerns a single T cell receptor (beta chain). Its antigen is not known. CD4+ T cells from unexposed donors were obtained before the COVID-19 pandemic (2011-2018). The cells were cultured for approximately ten days before CD4+ T cells were isolated. Unexposed-donor CD4+ T cells were probed with SARS-CoV-2 S/N and four cold-coronavirus spikes, cells permitting. Sequenced by immunoSEQ multiplex PCR; TCRdb stores in-frame clones only, minus some. The sample holds roughly 15,000 clones, about four fifths seen once. These data come from a study of CD4 T cells in relation to SARS-CoV-2 and coronaviruses. Study-wide context: After roughly eleven days of antigen culture, PBMC TCR beta CDR3s were sequenced. Shared crossreactive spike epitopes were mapped to their HLA restriction. Study results and caveats: Crossreactive clones expanded significantly less to SARS-CoV-2 than monoreactive clones.

The CDR3 sequence is 15 residues long. Trimming removed 5 bases from V and 3 bases from J, with 13 bases in between. In germline, CDR1 is SGHTA, CDR2 FQGNSA. The sample taken for sequencing was CD4+ T cells from PBMCs, cultured in vitro. V usage is TRBV7-2 and J usage is TRBJ2-2, with D perhaps matching TRBD1 (7 bases). This clonotype was obtained from a human donor in good health. CDR3 sequence: CASSEAGGYTGELFF. In DNA, the CDR3 is TGTGCCAGCAGCGAGGCAGGGGGGTACACCGGGGAGCTGTTTTTT.